This paragraph reports one TCR beta chain. The data were taken from a study of blood T cell repertoires in COVID-19. Study processing details: Amplification with reference gene primers provided the estimates of nucleated cell counts. Assay used: immunoSEQ multiplex PCR; TCRdb lists only in-frame clones, some missing. V, J and clone size are those of that table, while D and trimming were read from the DNA. The table lists under 200,000 clones, 70% to 85% of them singletons. Trimming cost V 12 bases and J 1 base; bases outside gene matches: 14. The CDR3 sequence is 16 residues long. Germline V CDR1 and CDR2: KGHDR, SFDVKD.

Sequenced: peripheral blood. The source of this sequence is a man between 60 and 75 years old who had recovered from COVID-19. The gene calls are TRBV24-1 and TRBJ2-5, with 9 bases lining up with TRBD1. The CDR3 coding sequence is TGTGCCCCCCCGCTTAGGGACAGGGACCTCCAAGAGACCCAGTACTTC. Its protein is CAPPLRDRDLQETQYF.